The 16 T cell receptor beta chains given below trace back to one sample, sequenced in a study of cytotoxic CD8 clonotypes in ibrutinib-treated CLL. TCRdb's table, derived via immunoSEQ multiplex PCR, lists solely in-frame clones and lacks some. Found here are 330,000 or so clones, roughly 70% of them singletons; the top ten hold under 8%. Sample: PBMCs, taken after 36 months of ibrutinib treatment. These receptors came from a human donor with chronic lymphocytic leukemia.

Ten or more counts support this clone. The V call is TRBV20-1, the J call TRBJ2-3; unclear D gene. Trimming left V 5 bases short and J 2 bases short, with 5 bases between. This CDR3 has 11 amino acids. Looked up from germline, CDR1 is DFQATT and CDR2 is SNEGSKA (reference sequence). This CDR3 reads CSADPTDTQYF. CDR3 sequence (DNA): TGCAGTGCTGACCCCACAGATACGCAGTATTTT.

This sequence joins TRBV9 and TRBJ2-3; D is perhaps TRBD1 or TRBD2 (5 bases each). V was pared by 2 bases and J by 2 bases, with 15 bases between. CDR1 is SGDLS and CDR2 is YYNGEE in the germline V gene. The CDR3 is made up of 16 amino acids. Written as DNA, the CDR3 is TGTGCCAGCAGCGTCCGGGACCACCCTATCACAGATACGCAGTATTTT. Protein sequence: CASSVRDHPITDTQYF.

The rearrangement uses TRBV7-9 and TRBJ1-4, with D perhaps matching TRBD1 (5 bases). V lost 8 bases and J lost 4, with 14 bases in between. This CDR3 contains 14 residues. CDR1 SEHNR and CDR2 FQNEAQ come from the germline V gene (reference sequence). The DNA for the CDR3 is TGTGCCAGCGGGAACAGGCCCGGTAATGAAAAACTGTTTTTT. Amino acids: CASGNRPGNEKLFF.

The sample holds one count of this clone. This chain uses TRBV5-4 with TRBJ2-7; 7 bases line up with TRBD1. V was clipped by 0 bases and J by 0 bases; unmatched bases: 3. The CDR3 has 15 amino acids. The germline V gene encodes CDR1 SGHNT and CDR2 YYREEE (reference sequence). The CDR3 here is CASSLGQGYSYEQYF. The CDR3 DNA is TGTGCCAGCAGCTTGGGACAGGGTTACTCCTACGAGCAGTACTTC. Full variable domain (rest looked up from reference TRBV5-4 and TRBJ2-7): ETGVTQSPTHLIKTRGQQVTLRCSSQSGHNTVSWYQQALGQGPQFIFQYYREEENGRGNFPPRFSGLQFPNYSSELNVNALELDDSALYLCASSLGQGYSYEQYFGPGTRLTVT.

The V and J genes are TRBV5-1 and TRBJ2-7; possibly TRBD1 for D (5 bases). This CDR3 has 15 residues. Germline V gene sequence: CDR1 SGHRS, CDR2 YFSETQ. Trimming shortened V by 0 bases and J by 7 bases, and 17 bases separated the two germline ends. CDR3 sequence reads: CASSLVALQAREQYF. CDR3 DNA sequence: TGCGCCAGCAGCTTGGTGGCCTTACAGGCCCGGGAGCAGTACTTC.

The chain carries TRBV9 and TRBJ2-3; the D gene is possibly TRBD1 (7 bases). Germline CDR1 is SGDLS and CDR2 is YYNGEE. V was shortened by 3 bases and J by 0 bases, with 11 bases between the two germline ends. CDR3 length: 15 amino acids. CDR3 protein: CASSAGDSSTDTQYF. In DNA form, the CDR3 reads TGTGCCAGCAGCGCGGGGGACAGTAGCACAGATACGCAGTATTTT.

V and J are TRBV27 and TRBJ1-6; unclear D gene. This CDR3 region has 14 residues. Germline loops: CDR1 MNHEY, CDR2 SMNVEV (reference sequence). Trimming took 3 bases from V and 6 from J, leaving 9 bases between them. DNA of the CDR3: TGTGCCAGCAGTTTTGAGGTTATTAATTCACCCCTCCACTTT. This translates into CASSFEVINSPLHF.

The V gene is TRBV6-1, the J gene TRBJ1-2; no clear D gene. Germline CDR1 MNHNS, CDR2 SASEGT. This CDR3 region has 12 residues. V lost 8 bases and J 2 bases, leaving 9 bases between the germline ends. CDR3 DNA: TGTGCCAGCCCGGGCCAGAACTATGGCTACACCTTC. This encodes CASPGQNYGYTF.

V usage is TRBV10-3 and J usage is TRBJ2-7; 8 nucleotides match TRBD1. J gave up 3 bases and V 0 bases, and 16 bases lay outside the gene matches. The CDR3 is 19 residues long. Germline V lookup: CDR1 ENHRY, CDR2 SYGVKD. In DNA form, the CDR3 reads TGTGCCATCAGTGAGTCAAGGACAGGGAAGGACCTCGGGCTCTACGAGCAGTACTTC. Translation gives CAISESRTGKDLGLYEQYF.

The genes are TRBV10-1 and TRBJ2-3; possible D gene TRBD2, 5 bases. Germline V gene data show CDR1 as WNHNN and CDR2 as SYGVQD (reference sequence). The CDR3 consists of 18 residues. Trimming took 3 bases from V and 0 from J, leaving 19 bases between them. This CDR3 reads CASSDQILSDTSTDTQYF. DNA for the CDR3: TGCGCCAGCAGTGATCAAATTCTTAGCGATACTAGCACAGATACGCAGTATTTT.

The chain is built from TRBV28 and TRBJ2-7; 8 bases match TRBD1. CDR1 and CDR2 (germline): MDHEN, SYDVKM. V shed 6 bases, J shed 4 bases, and the junction held 11 bases outside the gene matches. This CDR3 has 15 amino acids. This chain's CDR3 is CASSTGTGNRYEQYF. The CDR3 DNA reads TGTGCCAGCAGCACCGGGACAGGAAACCGGTACGAGCAGTACTTC.

This clone showed up just once. The V call is TRBV28, the J call TRBJ1-5; D unresolved. The CDR3 is made up of 12 amino acids. From germline, CDR1 is MDHEN and CDR2 SYDVKM. V was clipped by 7 bases and J by 3 bases, with 7 bases between them. CDR3 nucleotides: TGTGCCAGCAAGCGAATCAATCAGCCCCAGCATTTT. Translating gives CASKRINQPQHF. The entire variable domain, with the rest obtained from reference TRBV28 and TRBJ1-5, is as follows: DVKVTQSSRYLVKRTGEKVFLECVQDMDHENMFWYRQDPGLGLRLIYFSYDVKMKEKGDIPEGYSVSREKKERFSLILESASTNQTSMYLCASKRINQPQHFGDGTRLSIL.

J is TRBJ2-3 and V is TRBV4-2, with D unresolved. V dropped 4 bases and J dropped 3 bases, with 11 bases sitting between them. Germline V gene data show CDR1 as LGHNA and CDR2 as YNFKEQ. The CDR3 spans 14 residues. The CDR3 region has the DNA TGTGCCAGCAGCCCTATTCTAGGGACAGATACGCAGTATTTT. It specifies CASSPILGTDTQYF.

The V call is TRBV27, the J call TRBJ1-1; weak D call: TRBD1 (5 bases). Trimming took 3 bases from V and 3 from J, leaving 11 bases between them. The CDR3 extends over 14 amino acids. Germline V gives CDR1 MNHEY, CDR2 SMNVEV (reference sequence). The CDR3 here is CASSLGPTYTEAFF. The CDR3 DNA reads as TGTGCCAGCAGTTTGGGACCGACGTACACTGAAGCTTTCTTT.

DNA of the CDR3: TGTGCCAGCAGCGTCGGGACAGGGGATTCATACGAGCAGTACTTC. Its translation is CASSVGTGDSYEQYF. The rearrangement joins TRBV7-6 to TRBJ2-7; 10 bases are a match to TRBD1. V lost 5 bases, J lost 4 bases, and 8 bases stayed unmatched. This CDR3 has 15 amino acids. Germline values: CDR1 SGHVS, CDR2 FNYEAQ.

With respect to this clone: The identical CDR3 is also encoded by other nucleotide sequences in the sample. V and J are TRBV7-2 and TRBJ1-3; D is unclear. The CDR3 is made up of 15 amino acids. Germline values: CDR1 SGHTA, CDR2 FQGNSA. V was trimmed by 9 bases and J by 0 bases, leaving 15 bases between them. The CDR3 reads CASSPPGFSGNTIYF. The CDR3 DNA reads as TGTGCCAGTAGCCCCCCCGGGTTCTCTGGAAACACCATATATTTT.